This TCR beta chain was recovered during a study of blood T cells in healthy people across ages. Donors ranged from about 6 to 95 years old and were healthy Caucasians in Russia. The CDR3 is made up of 17 amino acids. V was trimmed by 1 base and J by 1 base, leaving 14 bases between them. Looked up from germline, CDR1 is SGHVS and CDR2 is FNYEAQ. Study observations and caveats: Compared with aged donors, long-lived donors showed fewer expanded clones, suggesting selection. CMV status of donors was unknown, possibly confounding expanded clonotype changes. Roughly linearly, TCR beta diversity per million T cells fell as age increased.

Using a J-beta primer mix together with a sample-barcoded 5' primer, a second PCR was run for about 6 to 12 cycles. TCRdb re-called the 5' RACE reads with MiXCR, one entry per CDR3 protein. The sample consists of hundreds of thousands of distinct CDR3 sequences, about 42% of them appearing once. On this clonotype: Its antigen is unidentified.

This clonotype originated in a man at least 80 years old in good health. The source material was blood. J is TRBJ2-1 and V is TRBV7-6, with D possibly matching TRBD1 (6 bases). CDR3 residues: CASSLVDGTPSYNEQFF. Written as DNA, the CDR3 is TGTGCCAGCAGCTTAGTCGACGGGACACCATCCTACAATGAGCAGTTCTTC.